This passage covers 23 T cell receptor beta chains from one sample sequenced in a study of blood T cell repertoires in COVID-19. The data were produced by immunoSEQ multiplex PCR, yet TCRdb's version contains in-frame clones alone and is incomplete. There are 350,000 to 450,000 clones in the sample; 80% to 90% occur only once, and approximately 2.4% lies in the top ten. The sequencing input was peripheral blood. Receptors were obtained from an older woman with COVID-19, enrolled during active disease.

V is TRBV30 and J is TRBJ1-1; no firm D call. The CDR3 consists of 13 residues. V was shortened by 3 bases and J by 6 bases, with 14 bases between the two germline ends. Germline V CDR1 and CDR2: GTSNPN, SVGIG (reference sequence). Here the CDR3 DNA reads TGTGCCTGGAGCGCAGGACTTCGTGCTGAAGCTTTCTTT. Protein sequence: CAWSAGLRAEAFF. Variable domain in full (rest from reference TRBV30 and TRBJ1-1): SQTIHQWPATLVQPVGSPLSLECTVEGTSNPNLYWYRQAAGRGLQLLFYSVGIGQISSEVPQNLSASRPQDRQFILSSKKLLLSDSGFYLCAWSAGLRAEAFFGQGTRLTVV.

This rearrangement joins TRBV13 to TRBJ1-3, with D hard to call. The CDR3 length is 12 residues. V lost 6 bases, J lost 2 bases, and 5 bases lay in between. From germline, CDR1 is PRHDT and CDR2 FYEKMQ (reference sequence). The CDR3 nucleotides are TGTGCCAGCAGTATTACTGGAAACACCATATATTTT. Encoded protein: CASSITGNTIYF.

Notes on this clone: Compared with germline, one end of the junction differs, possibly owing to a read error. This chain uses TRBV28 with TRBJ1-4; D gene uncertain. Germline V gene lookup returns CDR1 MDHEN and CDR2 SYDVKM. This CDR3 comprises 16 residues. This CDR3 reads CASGLGGAGSNEKLFF. The CDR3 DNA sequence: TGTGCCAGCGGTTTAGGAGGAGCGGGGTCTAATGAAAAACTGTTTTTT.

The chain is built from TRBV5-1 and TRBJ2-1, with 10 bases aligning to TRBD1. J gave up 0 bases and V 4 bases, and 4 bases lay outside the gene matches. The germline V gene encodes CDR1 SGHRS and CDR2 YFSETQ. The CDR3 spans 16 residues. The CDR3 nucleotides read TGCGCCAGCAGCCGACAGGGGGCGAGCTCCTACAATGAGCAGTTCTTC. The encoded protein is CASSRQGASSYNEQFF. The whole variable domain, remainder taken from reference TRBV5-1 and TRBJ2-1, is KAGVTQTPRYLIKTRGQQVTLSCSPISGHRSVSWYQQTPGQGLQFLFEYFSETQRNKGNFPGRFSGRQFSNSRSEMNVSTLELGDSALYLCASSRQGASSYNEQFFGPGTRLTVL.

J is TRBJ2-7 and V is TRBV19; D perhaps matches TRBD2 (5 bases). The CDR3 is made up of 15 amino acids. The germline V and J ends were trimmed by 4 bases and 5 bases, with 18 bases remaining between them. The V gene's germline CDR1 is LNHDA and CDR2 SQIVND (reference sequence). The CDR3 DNA sequence: TGTGCCAGTAGTAGGGGAAAGGTAGCGAAAAACGAGCAGTACTTC. Translating gives CASSRGKVAKNEQYF.

V usage is TRBV6-6 and J usage is TRBJ2-3, with TRBD2 matching over 8 bases. CDR3 length equals 16 residues. The J segment lost 5 bases and the V segment lost 0 bases, leaving 7 bases of the junction unmatched. Germline lookup yields CDR1 MNHNY and CDR2 SVGAGI (reference sequence). The CDR3 is CASSYSFGGAKDTQYF. In DNA form, the CDR3 reads TGTGCCAGCAGTTACTCGTTCGGGGGGGCCAAAGATACGCAGTATTTT.

This chain uses TRBV2 with TRBJ1-2; 8 nucleotides line up with TRBD1. The CDR3 runs to 13 residues. V shed 7 bases and J 8 bases; nucleotides not matched to a gene: 9. Germline-derived CDR1 and CDR2 are SNHLY and FYNNEI. The CDR3 DNA follows: TGTGCCAGCACCTCGACAGGGGTGGGAGGCTACACCTTC. It translates to CASTSTGVGGYTF.

The chain combines TRBV12-5 with TRBJ1-1; D is unresolved. Germline values: CDR1 LGHNT, CDR2 FRNRAP. The CDR3 covers 14 residues. V was shortened by 5 bases and J by 1 base, with 11 bases between the two germline ends. The CDR3 region is CASGRWPGNTEAFF. The CDR3 nucleotides are TGTGCTAGTGGTCGATGGCCGGGGAACACTGAAGCTTTCTTT.

V is TRBV28 and J is TRBJ1-6; D unresolved. Germline lookup yields CDR1 MDHEN and CDR2 SYDVKM. V was pared by 3 bases and J by 9 bases, with 6 bases between. CDR3 length: 12 amino acids. CDR3 bases: TGTGCCAGCAGTTTGCGCTTTTCACCCCTCCACTTT. Translated: CASSLRFSPLHF.

The V gene is TRBV10-1, the J gene TRBJ2-5; 9 nucleotides line up with TRBD1. From germline, CDR1 is WNHNN and CDR2 SYGVQD (reference sequence). V shed 5 bases, J shed 1 base, and the junction held 5 bases outside the gene matches. The CDR3 extends over 15 amino acids. The CDR3 DNA follows: TGCGCCAGCAGTCGGACAGGGGATCCCCAAGAGACCCAGTACTTC. Its protein product is CASSRTGDPQETQYF.

The chain employs TRBV28 and TRBJ1-5; D uncertain. CDR3 length: 10 amino acids. V was clipped by 11 bases and J by 11 bases, with 13 bases between them. CDR1 MDHEN and CDR2 SYDVKM come from the germline V gene. CDR3 sequence (DNA): TGTGCCTCTTCGGACTGGGCCCAGCATTTT. Translated: CASSDWAQHF. Together with reference TRBV28 and TRBJ1-5, the CDR3 gives the full variable domain: DVKVTQSSRYLVKRTGEKVFLECVQDMDHENMFWYRQDPGLGLRLIYFSYDVKMKEKGDIPEGYSVSREKKERFSLILESASTNQTSMYLCASSDWAQHFGDGTRLSIL.

The chain uses TRBV12-3 or TRBV12-4 and TRBJ2-3, with D uncertain. V lost 4 bases to trimming and J lost 6 bases, with 8 bases between them. The CDR3 totals 12 residues. The CDR3 region has the DNA TGTGCCAGCAGTTCAACAGCCGATACGCAGTATTTT. Its translation: CASSSTADTQYF.

This chain uses TRBV25-1 with TRBJ1-1; 7 positions match TRBD1. The CDR3 totals 14 residues. The germline gives CDR1 MGHDK, CDR2 SYGVNS. J gave up 4 bases and V 8 bases, and 10 bases lay outside the gene matches. CDR3 coding DNA: TGTGCCAGCTCTCTCCGACAGGGAGGCACTGAAGCTTTCTTT. The encoded protein is CASSLRQGGTEAFF.

The chain uses TRBV6-6 and TRBJ1-2; D may be TRBD1 (5 bases). Germline V lookup: CDR1 MNHNY, CDR2 SVGAGI (reference sequence). This CDR3 region has 11 residues. With 0 bases removed from V and 14 bases from J, the gap between germline ends came to 10 bases. DNA for the CDR3: TGTGCCAGCAGTTACTCGATAGGGGTAACCTTC. Translated: CASSYSIGVTF.

The genes are TRBV5-1 and TRBJ2-5; 9 positions agree with TRBD2. The CDR3 extends over 17 amino acids. Germline values: CDR1 SGHRS, CDR2 YFSETQ. With 1 base clipped from V and 10 bases from J, the junction kept 17 bases outside the gene matches. The CDR3: CASSLLAGGPPLEVQYF. CDR3 nucleotide sequence: TGCGCCAGCAGCTTGCTTGCGGGGGGGCCTCCATTAGAGGTCCAGTACTTC. The complete variable domain, with remaining parts taken from reference TRBV5-1 and TRBJ2-5, reads KAGVTQTPRYLIKTRGQQVTLSCSPISGHRSVSWYQQTPGQGLQFLFEYFSETQRNKGNFPGRFSGRQFSNSRSEMNVSTLELGDSALYLCASSLLAGGPPLEVQYFGPGTRLLVL.

V usage is TRBV27 and J usage is TRBJ2-4, with D hard to call. The V gene lost 3 bases and the J gene lost 9 bases, with 15 bases spanning the gap. The germline CDR1 and CDR2 sequences are MNHEY and SMNVEV (reference sequence). There are 14 residues in the CDR3. The CDR3 DNA is TGTGCCAGCAGTTTTAGACCCTTCGGAGTCATTCAGTACTTC. It yields the protein CASSFRPFGVIQYF.

This clone was detected only a few times. V usage is TRBV18 and J usage is TRBJ2-2; D is possibly TRBD1 (5 bases). In germline, CDR1 is KGHSH, CDR2 LQKENI. The V and J ends lost 3 bases and 9 bases respectively, with 14 bases between them. The length of the CDR3 is 14 residues. CDR3 sequence: CASSPSAWGRELFF. The DNA for the CDR3 is TGTGCCAGCTCACCCTCGGCGTGGGGCCGGGAGCTGTTTTTT.

This clone appeared a single time. This chain links TRBV6-6 with TRBJ1-1; weak D call: TRBD1 (6 bases). The CDR3 runs to 14 residues. Germline CDR1 MNHNY, CDR2 SVGAGI (reference sequence). V dropped 6 bases and J dropped 3 bases, with 14 bases sitting between them. DNA of the CDR3: TGTGCCAGCAGCCAACAGGGAGGGTACACTGAAGCTTTCTTT. The encoded protein is CASSQQGGYTEAFF.

V gene TRBV15 combines with J gene TRBJ2-7; 7 bases map to TRBD1. The CDR3 has 15 residues. Germline loops: CDR1 LNHNV, CDR2 YYDKDF (reference sequence). Trimming took 4 bases from V and 4 from J; bases not matched to a gene: 10. CDR3 in DNA: TGTGCCACCAGCAACCCGAGACAGGGAGTTTACGAGCAGTACTTC. Translating gives CATSNPRQGVYEQYF.

The rearrangement joins TRBV3-1 (or the pseudogene TRBV3-2) to TRBJ2-7, with 8 bases identical to TRBD2. The CDR3 extends over 15 amino acids. Per the germline V gene, CDR1 is LGHDT and CDR2 is YNNKEL (reference sequence). V was pared by 2 bases and J by 3 bases, with 6 bases of the junction left unmatched. The CDR3 reads CASSQRVSGDYEQYF. CDR3 DNA sequence: TGTGCCAGCAGCCAACGGGTTAGCGGGGACTACGAGCAGTACTTC.

This clone was recorded only once. The rearrangement uses TRBV27 and TRBJ1-5, with D possibly matching TRBD1 (5 bases). CDR1 is MNHEY, CDR2 SMNVEV, per germline (reference sequence). Between the trimmed V and J ends, which lost 3 bases and 3 bases, there was a span of 18 bases. The CDR3 is 17 amino acids. Here the CDR3 reads CASSFSYRGVPNQPQHF. The CDR3 DNA reads TGTGCCAGCAGTTTTTCCTATCGGGGGGTGCCCAATCAGCCCCAGCATTTT.

The chain links TRBV29-1 to TRBJ2-3, with D unresolved. The germline V gene encodes CDR1 SQVTM and CDR2 ANQGSEA. The CDR3 extends over 12 amino acids. Trimming removed 2 bases at V and 6 bases at J, with 9 bases between. The CDR3 DNA reads as TGCAGCGTTGAAAAGTCCGGGGATACGCAGTATTTT. This translates into CSVEKSGDTQYF.

The CDR3 DNA reads as TGTGCCAGCAGCCAAGATTGGACTGGCGGCCTCCGACAGTACTTC. Its translation: CASSQDWTGGLRQYF. The rearrangement links TRBV4-2 to TRBJ2-7; maybe TRBD2 (5 bases). CDR1 and CDR2 from the germline V gene are LGHNA and YNFKEQ. Trimming shortened V by 0 bases and J by 10 bases, and 19 bases separated the two germline ends. The CDR3 loop spans 15 amino acids.